This T cell receptor (beta chain) originates from a study of T cell responses to AZD1222 COVID-19 vaccine. Study results and limitations: Donors were largely white British and mainly female; clonal diversity was possibly underestimated. Increases in Spike-specific TCR breadth and depth were seen after two AZD1222 doses. Reports indicate that nearly half of spike-specific TCRs are directed at unmutated variant regions. Repertoires were obtained only post-peak T cell response.

The table came from immunoSEQ multiplex PCR; TCRdb's copy has only in-frame clones and leaves some out. The sample has around 140,000 clones; almost 85% are singletons. About this clone itself: Its antigen is unidentified.

This TCR came from an adult who received the MenACWY meningococcal vaccine as a control. The sample in question was peripheral blood, obtained 28 days after the second dose of the MenACWY control vaccine.

CDR3 DNA: TGTGCCAGCAGTTACTCCTTGGGTTTATCGCGGAGCCCAGATACGCAGTATTTT. The encoded protein is CASSYSLGLSRSPDTQYF. This sequence joins TRBV6-2 or TRBV6-3 and TRBJ2-3; D not certain. The V gene lost 0 bases and the J gene lost 4 bases, with 20 bases spanning the gap. The CDR3 covers 18 residues. CDR1 and CDR2 (germline): MNHEY, SVGEGT.